Listed here is a single TCR beta chain. Its antigen is currently unknown. This entry is derived from a study of post-analysis software for immune sequencing data. Overall study context: The disease courses covered relapsing-remitting, secondary progressive and progressive-relapsing multiple sclerosis.

Built from TCR beta cDNA, the libraries had unique molecular identifiers in them. Input populations of roughly 0.85 to 11 million T cells gave rise to roughly 500,000 cDNA molecules. TCRdb reanalysed the PCR reads using MiXCR and keeps one entry per CDR3 protein. The sample lists 650,000 to 850,000 distinct CDR3 sequences, approximately 50% occurring once. The length of the CDR3 is 16 residues. In germline, CDR1 is SGHTA, CDR2 FQGNSA. V trimming: 1 base; J trimming: 9 bases; junction bases outside the gene matches: 13. General study points: Samples sharing a preparation batch grouped tightly together when assessed by F measure. The study found TRBV5-6, TRBV5-1 and TRBV20-1 among a few TRBV segments more frequent in patients than controls. A significant reduction in normalized Chao1 diversity was observed in multiple sclerosis patients versus controls.

The chain uses TRBV7-2 and TRBJ1-2; 8 bases match TRBD1. Sequencing was carried out using blood. The receptor comes from a girl aged 10-17 years with multiple sclerosis. The chain's CDR3 is CASSLGAQARDRSYTF. The CDR3 DNA reads TGTGCCAGCAGCTTAGGAGCCCAGGCCCGGGACAGGAGCTACACCTTC. Combining the CDR3 with reference TRBV7-2 and TRBJ1-2 gives the whole variable domain GAGVSQSPSNKVTEKGKDVELRCDPISGHTALYWYRQSLGQGLEFLIYFQGNSAPDKSGLPSDRFSAERTGGSVSTLTIQRTQQEDSAVYLCASSLGAQARDRSYTFGSGTRLTVV.